The 7 T cell receptor beta chains given below trace back to one sample, sequenced in a study of shared clonotypes between healthy human individuals. Terminally differentiated effector memory CD45RA+ cells were left out of the naive CD8 fraction, which was CD45RO-negative and positively selected for CCR7. The method was immunoSEQ multiplex PCR; TCRdb's version includes in-frame clones alone and lacks a portion of them. Altogether about 1,900,000 clones are present, roughly 95% being singletons, with the ten largest covering approximately 1.2%. Sequences were obtained from naive CD8+ T cells sorted from blood. The receptors were gathered from a man aged 18-30 years in good health.

The chain is built from TRBV6-5 and TRBJ2-1; tentatively, D is TRBD1 or TRBD2 (6 bases each). The CDR3 contains 14 residues. V shed 2 bases and J shed 6 bases, with 11 bases lying between them. Germline CDR1 reads MNHEY; CDR2 reads SVGAGI. DNA of the CDR3: TGTGCCAGCAGTTACGGGGGGCCCGGCAATGAGCAGTTCTTC. This encodes CASSYGGPGNEQFF.

On this clone itself: The same CDR3 is also encoded by other DNA sequences in this sample. The chain links TRBV30 to TRBJ1-3, with a tentative D call TRBD1 (5 bases). This CDR3 region has 14 residues. The V end lost 0 bases, the J end lost 0 bases, and 6 bases lay between the germline ends. The germline V gene encodes CDR1 GTSNPN and CDR2 SVGIG (reference sequence). CDR3 nucleotides: TGTGCCTGGAGTGTTGGGGGCTCTGGAAACACCATATATTTT. It encodes CAWSVGGSGNTIYF. Based on the CDR3 plus reference TRBV30 and TRBJ1-3, the full variable domain is SQTIHQWPATLVQPVGSPLSLECTVEGTSNPNLYWYRQAAGRGLQLLFYSVGIGQISSEVPQNLSASRPQDRQFILSSKKLLLSDSGFYLCAWSVGGSGNTIYFGEGSWLTVV.

The chain joins TRBV6-1 to TRBJ2-5; TRBD1 agrees at 9 bases. CDR3 size: 14 residues. V gave up 3 bases and J gave up 4 bases; unmatched junction bases: 3. CDR1 and CDR2 from the germline V gene are MNHNS and SASEGT. This chain's CDR3 is CASSERQGGETQYF. The CDR3 DNA reads TGTGCCAGCAGTGAGCGACAGGGGGGAGAGACCCAGTACTTC.

This clone was recorded only once. The chain links TRBV6-1 to TRBJ1-1; D gene unclear. The length of the CDR3 is 12 residues. The V and J ends lost 8 bases and 1 base respectively, with 8 bases between them. The germline V gene has CDR1 MNHNS and CDR2 SASEGT. CDR3 sequence: CASYPGNTEAFF. Here the CDR3 DNA reads TGTGCCAGCTACCCCGGGAACACTGAAGCTTTCTTT.

The chain carries TRBV6-5 and TRBJ2-2; D gene ambiguous. The germline CDR1 and CDR2 sequences are MNHEY and SVGAGI. The CDR3 totals 13 residues. V lost 5 bases to trimming and J lost 2 bases, with 6 bases between them. CDR3 bases: TGTGCCAGCAGTCAAATTAACACCGGGGAGCTGTTTTTT. Encoded protein: CASSQINTGELFF.

The chain has TRBV11-2 and TRBJ2-1, with a weak D call TRBD2 (5 bases). Germline loops: CDR1 SGHAT, CDR2 FQNNGV. V was shortened by 7 bases and J by 6 bases, with 16 bases between the two germline ends. The CDR3 length is 14 residues. In DNA, the CDR3 is TGTGCCAGCAAGGTGGGAGACGAGGGCAATGAGCAGTTCTTC. This translates into CASKVGDEGNEQFF. Drawing the rest from reference TRBV11-2 and TRBJ2-1, the complete variable domain is EAGVAQSPRYKIIEKRQSVAFWCNPISGHATLYWYQQILGQGPKLLIQFQNNGVVDDSQLPKDRFSAERLKGVDSTLKIQPAKLEDSAVYLCASKVGDEGNEQFFGPGTRLTVL.

This rearrangement joins TRBV13 to TRBJ1-2; the match to TRBD1 covers 7 bases. Germline V gives CDR1 PRHDT, CDR2 FYEKMQ (reference sequence). Germline trimming cut 5 bases from V and 4 bases from J; bases unmatched to any gene: 7. The CDR3 covers 14 residues. This chain's CDR3 is CASSHEGASYGYTF. In nucleotides, the CDR3 is TGTGCCAGCAGCCACGAGGGGGCAAGCTATGGCTACACCTTC. Full variable domain (outside the CDR3, taken from reference TRBV13 and TRBJ1-2): AAGVIQSPRHLIKEKRETATLKCYPIPRHDTVYWYQQGPGQDPQFLISFYEKMQSDKGSIPDRFSAQQFSDYHSELNMSSLELGDSALYFCASSHEGASYGYTFGSGTRLTVV.